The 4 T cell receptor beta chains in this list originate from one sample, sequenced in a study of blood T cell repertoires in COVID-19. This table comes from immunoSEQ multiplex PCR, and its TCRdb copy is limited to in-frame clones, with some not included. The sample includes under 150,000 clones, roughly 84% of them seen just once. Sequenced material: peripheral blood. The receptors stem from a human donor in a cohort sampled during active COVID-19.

CDR3 residues: CASSIQSQQYF. CDR3 coding DNA: TGTGCCAGCAGCATACAGAGTCAGCAGTACTTC. The genes are TRBV6-5 and TRBJ2-7; D gene unclear. Trimming removed 6 bases from V and 8 bases from J, with 11 bases in between. The CDR3 extends over 11 amino acids. Germline values: CDR1 MNHEY, CDR2 SVGAGI.

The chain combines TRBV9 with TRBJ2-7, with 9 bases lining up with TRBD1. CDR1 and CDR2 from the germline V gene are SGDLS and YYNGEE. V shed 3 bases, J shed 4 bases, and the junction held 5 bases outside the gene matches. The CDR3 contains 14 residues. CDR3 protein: CASSAGQGWYEQYF. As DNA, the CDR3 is TGTGCCAGCAGCGCTGGACAGGGGTGGTACGAGCAGTACTTC.

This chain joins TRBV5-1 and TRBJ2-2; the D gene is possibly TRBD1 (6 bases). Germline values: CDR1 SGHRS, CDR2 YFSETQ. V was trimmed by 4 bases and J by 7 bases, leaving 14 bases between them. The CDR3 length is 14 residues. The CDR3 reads CASSPQGFGGELFF. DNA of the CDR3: TGCGCCAGCAGCCCCCAGGGGTTCGGCGGGGAGCTGTTTTTT.

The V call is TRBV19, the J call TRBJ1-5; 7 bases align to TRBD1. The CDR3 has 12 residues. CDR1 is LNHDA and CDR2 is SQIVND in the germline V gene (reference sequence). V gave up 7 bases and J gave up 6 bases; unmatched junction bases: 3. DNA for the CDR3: TGTGCCAGTACCCAGGGGGTTCAGCCCCAGCATTTT. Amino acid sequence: CASTQGVQPQHF.